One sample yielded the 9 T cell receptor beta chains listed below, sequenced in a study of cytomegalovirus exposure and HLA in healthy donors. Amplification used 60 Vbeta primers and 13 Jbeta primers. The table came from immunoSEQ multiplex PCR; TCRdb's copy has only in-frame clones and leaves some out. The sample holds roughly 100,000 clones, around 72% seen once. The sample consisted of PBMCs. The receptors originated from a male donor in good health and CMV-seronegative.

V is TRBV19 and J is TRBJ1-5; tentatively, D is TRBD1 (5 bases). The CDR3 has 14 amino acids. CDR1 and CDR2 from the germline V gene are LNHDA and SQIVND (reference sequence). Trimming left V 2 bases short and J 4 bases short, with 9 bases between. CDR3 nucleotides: TGTGCCAGTAGTATACTGGGGGGGAATCAGCCCCAGCATTTT. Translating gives CASSILGGNQPQHF.

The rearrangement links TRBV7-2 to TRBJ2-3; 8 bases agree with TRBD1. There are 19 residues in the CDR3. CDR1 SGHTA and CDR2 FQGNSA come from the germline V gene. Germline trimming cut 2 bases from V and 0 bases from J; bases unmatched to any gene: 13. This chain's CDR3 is CASSLQGAGYRLSTDTQYF. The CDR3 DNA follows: TGTGCCAGCAGCTTACAGGGGGCGGGGTATAGGCTCAGCACAGATACGCAGTATTTT. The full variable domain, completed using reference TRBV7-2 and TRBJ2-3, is GAGVSQSPSNKVTEKGKDVELRCDPISGHTALYWYRQSLGQGLEFLIYFQGNSAPDKSGLPSDRFSAERTGGSVSTLTIQRTQQEDSAVYLCASSLQGAGYRLSTDTQYFGPGTRLTVL.

The CDR3 is CASRGADTNTGELFF. CDR3 DNA sequence: TGTGCCAGCCGGGGTGCGGATACGAACACCGGGGAGCTGTTTTTT. This chain uses TRBV19 with TRBJ2-2; TRBD2 might be the D (5 bases). V was cut by 9 bases and J by 0 bases, with 14 bases left in between. The CDR3 extends over 15 amino acids. Germline V gene sequence: CDR1 LNHDA, CDR2 SQIVND (reference sequence). Based on the CDR3 plus reference TRBV19 and TRBJ2-2, the full variable domain is DGGITQSPKYLFRKEGQNVTLSCEQNLNHDAMYWYRQDPGQGLRLIYYSQIVNDFQKGDIAEGYSVSREKKESFPLTVTSAQKNPTAFYLCASRGADTNTGELFFGEGSRLTVL.

The CDR3 loop reads CASSILGGGGYTF. CDR3 bases: TGTGCCAGTAGTATACTAGGGGGCGGGGGCTACACCTTC. The rearrangement links TRBV19 to TRBJ1-2; 7 bases map to TRBD1. V was clipped by 2 bases and J by 8 bases; unmatched bases: 5. The CDR3 is made up of 13 amino acids. Germline V gene sequence: CDR1 LNHDA, CDR2 SQIVND (reference sequence). The full variable domain, in which reference TRBV19 and TRBJ1-2 provide the parts outside the CDR3, is DGGITQSPKYLFRKEGQNVTLSCEQNLNHDAMYWYRQDPGQGLRLIYYSQIVNDFQKGDIAEGYSVSREKKESFPLTVTSAQKNPTAFYLCASSILGGGGYTFGSGTRLTVV.

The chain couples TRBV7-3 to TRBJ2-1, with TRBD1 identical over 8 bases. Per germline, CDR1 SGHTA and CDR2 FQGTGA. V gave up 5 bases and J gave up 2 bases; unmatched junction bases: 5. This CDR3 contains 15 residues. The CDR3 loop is CASSLDRGTYNEQFF. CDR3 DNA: TGTGCCAGCAGCCTAGACAGGGGTACCTACAATGAGCAGTTCTTC.

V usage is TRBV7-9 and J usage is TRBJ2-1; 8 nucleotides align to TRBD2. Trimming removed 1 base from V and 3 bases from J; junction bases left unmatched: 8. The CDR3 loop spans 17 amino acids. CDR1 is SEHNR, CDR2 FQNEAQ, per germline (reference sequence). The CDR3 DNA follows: TGTGCCAGCAGCTTAGGAGGTGGGCGGGAGGTCTACAATGAGCAGTTCTTC. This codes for CASSLGGGREVYNEQFF. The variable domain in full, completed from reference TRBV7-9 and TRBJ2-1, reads DTGVSQNPRHKITKRGQNVTFRCDPISEHNRLYWYRQTLGQGPEFLTYFQNEAQLEKSRLLSDRFSAERPKGSFSTLEIQRTEQGDSAMYLCASSLGGGREVYNEQFFGPGTRLTVL.

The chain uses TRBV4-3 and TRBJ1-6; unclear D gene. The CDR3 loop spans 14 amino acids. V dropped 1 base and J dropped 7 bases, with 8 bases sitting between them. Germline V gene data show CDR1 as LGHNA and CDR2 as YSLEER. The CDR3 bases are TGCGCCAGCAGCCAAGGGGCAGGAAATTCACCCCTCCACTTT. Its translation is CASSQGAGNSPLHF.

The CDR3 sequence is CASSLRGNEQFF. CDR3 bases: TGTGCCAGCAGCCTTAGAGGCAATGAGCAGTTCTTC. V and J are TRBV28 and TRBJ2-1; D unresolved. Germline V gene lookup returns CDR1 MDHEN and CDR2 SYDVKM. V lost 6 bases and J 6 bases, leaving 9 bases between the germline ends. This CDR3 is 12 amino acids long.

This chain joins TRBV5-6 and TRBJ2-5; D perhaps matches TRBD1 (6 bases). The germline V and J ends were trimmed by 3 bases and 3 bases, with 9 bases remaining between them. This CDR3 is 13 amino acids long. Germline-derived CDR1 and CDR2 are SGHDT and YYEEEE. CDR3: CASSYWTEETQYF. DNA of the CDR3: TGTGCCAGCAGCTATTGGACAGAAGAGACCCAGTACTTC.